One and the same sample provided the 12 T cell receptor beta chains below, sequenced in a study of cytomegalovirus exposure and HLA in healthy donors. PCR involved 60 Vbeta and 13 Jbeta primers. Assay: immunoSEQ multiplex PCR; the TCRdb copy retains only in-frame clones and omits some. The table lists approximately 240,000 clones, 82% of them singletons. Sequencing was carried out using PBMCs. The receptor set was obtained from a woman in her thirties or forties in good health and CMV-seropositive.

The chain carries TRBV7-9 and TRBJ2-7; TRBD1 aligns across 9 bases. This CDR3 has 15 amino acids. Germline V CDR1 and CDR2: SEHNR, FQNEAQ (reference sequence). The J segment lost 1 base and the V segment lost 5 bases, leaving 6 bases of the junction unmatched. CDR3 in DNA: TGTGCCAGCAGCACCACCGGGACAGGGTCCTACGAGCAGTACTTC. It is translated as CASSTTGTGSYEQYF. Full variable domain (rest looked up from reference TRBV7-9 and TRBJ2-7): DTGVSQNPRHKITKRGQNVTFRCDPISEHNRLYWYRQTLGQGPEFLTYFQNEAQLEKSRLLSDRFSAERPKGSFSTLEIQRTEQGDSAMYLCASSTTGTGSYEQYFGPGTRLTVT.

The CDR3 spells CASSPPGLAGPNEQFF. The CDR3 nucleotides read TGTGCCAGCTCACCCCCGGGACTAGCGGGCCCGAATGAGCAGTTCTTC. The genes are TRBV18 and TRBJ2-1; 12 positions match TRBD2. Germline V CDR1 and CDR2: KGHSH, LQKENI. J was trimmed by 7 bases and V by 3 bases; bases with no gene match: 7. This CDR3 is 16 amino acids long.

The chain uses TRBV5-6 and TRBJ2-3; 7 nucleotides align to TRBD1. The ends lost 8 bases at V and 3 bases at J; junction bases unmatched: 9. The CDR3 is 14 amino acids. Germline V gene data show CDR1 as SGHDT and CDR2 as YYEEEE. CDR3 region: CASRQGFGTDTQYF. Written as DNA, the CDR3 is TGTGCCAGTAGACAGGGTTTTGGTACAGATACGCAGTATTTT.

This clone was counted a few times. The rearrangement links TRBV4-1 to TRBJ1-5; TRBD1 matches at 8 bases. Trimming at V came to 4 bases and at J to 3 bases, leaving 8 bases not matched to a gene. CDR1 MGHRA and CDR2 YSYEKL come from the germline V gene. The CDR3 consists of 16 residues. The CDR3 nucleotides are TGCGCCAGCAGCCCCTCCGGGACAGGAACCAATCAGCCCCAGCATTTT. It encodes CASSPSGTGTNQPQHF.

The V gene is TRBV19, the J gene TRBJ1-2, with D perhaps TRBD1 (5 bases). The CDR3 is 13 amino acids. V was trimmed by 3 bases and J by 7 bases, leaving 12 bases between them. The germline V gene has CDR1 LNHDA and CDR2 SQIVND (reference sequence). The CDR3 nucleotides read TGTGCCAGTAGTATGCAGGGTTTGTCTGGCTACACCTTC. Amino acid sequence: CASSMQGLSGYTF.

This clone occurred a few times. This chain links TRBV7-9 with TRBJ1-1; 7 bases match TRBD1. Germline trimming cut 6 bases from V and 1 base from J; bases unmatched to any gene: 8. Germline CDR1 and CDR2: SEHNR and FQNEAQ (reference sequence). The CDR3 runs to 15 residues. The CDR3 sequence: CASSSDRDQNTEAFF. In nucleotides, the CDR3 is TGTGCCAGCAGTTCTGACAGGGACCAGAACACTGAAGCTTTCTTT.

The rearrangement links TRBV7-9 to TRBJ2-7; D uncertain. V was pared by 2 bases and J by 3 bases, with 5 bases between. From germline, CDR1 is SEHNR and CDR2 FQNEAQ (reference sequence). This CDR3 contains 12 residues. In DNA, the CDR3 is TGTGCCAGCAGCTTATCCTACTACGAGCAGTACTTC. Translated, it gives CASSLSYYEQYF.

As DNA, the CDR3 is TGCGCCAGCAGCTTGGCTGGCGGGGGGGCGGCCACTGAAGCTTTCTTT. It yields the protein CASSLAGGGAATEAFF. V usage is TRBV5-1 and J usage is TRBJ1-1, with D possibly being TRBD1 (6 bases). Germline-derived CDR1 and CDR2 are SGHRS and YFSETQ. This CDR3 spans 16 amino acids. Trimming pared 0 bases from V and 4 bases from J, leaving 16 bases between. Together with reference TRBV5-1 and TRBJ1-1, the CDR3 gives the full variable domain: KAGVTQTPRYLIKTRGQQVTLSCSPISGHRSVSWYQQTPGQGLQFLFEYFSETQRNKGNFPGRFSGRQFSNSRSEMNVSTLELGDSALYLCASSLAGGGAATEAFFGQGTRLTVV.

The chain uses TRBV27 and TRBJ2-7; TRBD1 matches at 7 bases. V dropped 4 bases and J dropped 5; count of bases not matched to a gene: 8. This CDR3 is 14 amino acids long. Germline CDR1 MNHEY, CDR2 SMNVEV (reference sequence). The DNA for the CDR3 is TGTGCCAGCAGTTCGACACAGGGGTCCCACGAGCAGTACTTC. It is translated as CASSSTQGSHEQYF.

The chain joins TRBV27 to TRBJ1-2; 7 bases are a match to TRBD1. With V trimmed by 2 bases and J by 2 bases, 2 bases remained unmatched. The CDR3 contains 14 residues. CDR1 MNHEY and CDR2 SMNVEV come from the germline V gene (reference sequence). The CDR3 loop is CASSLRTGNYGYTF. DNA for the CDR3: TGTGCCAGCAGTTTAAGGACAGGAAACTATGGCTACACCTTC.

The CDR3, as DNA: TGTGCCAGCAGTGATATTCGGACAGGGGCTGGAAACACCATATATTTT. This codes for CASSDIRTGAGNTIYF. The chain is built from TRBV6-1 and TRBJ1-3, with 9 bases lining up with TRBD1. Germline V gene sequence: CDR1 MNHNS, CDR2 SASEGT. This CDR3 comprises 16 residues. J gave up 2 bases and V 3 bases, and 5 bases lay outside the gene matches.

Remarks on this clone: The identical CDR3 is also encoded by other nucleotide sequences in the sample. The chain joins TRBV7-2 to TRBJ1-5; D gene uncertain. Between the trimmed V and J ends, which lost 1 base and 0 bases, there was a span of 7 bases. Germline V gene sequence: CDR1 SGHTA, CDR2 FQGNSA. The CDR3 runs to 15 residues. In DNA, the CDR3 is TGTGCCAGCAGCTTAGACGGAGCTAGCAATCAGCCCCAGCATTTT. Encoded protein: CASSLDGASNQPQHF.